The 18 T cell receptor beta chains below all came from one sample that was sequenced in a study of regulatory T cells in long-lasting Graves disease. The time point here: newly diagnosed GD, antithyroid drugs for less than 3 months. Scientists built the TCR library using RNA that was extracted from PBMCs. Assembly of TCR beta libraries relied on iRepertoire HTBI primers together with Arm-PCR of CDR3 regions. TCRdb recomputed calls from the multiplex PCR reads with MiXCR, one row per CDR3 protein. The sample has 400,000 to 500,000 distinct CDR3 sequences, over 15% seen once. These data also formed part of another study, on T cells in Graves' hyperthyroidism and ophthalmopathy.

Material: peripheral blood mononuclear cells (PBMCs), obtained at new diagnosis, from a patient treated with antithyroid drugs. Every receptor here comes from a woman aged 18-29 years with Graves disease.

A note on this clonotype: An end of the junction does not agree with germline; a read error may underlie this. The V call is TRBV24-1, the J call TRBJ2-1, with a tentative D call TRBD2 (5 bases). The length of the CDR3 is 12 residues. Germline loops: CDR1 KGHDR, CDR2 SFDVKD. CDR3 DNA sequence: TGTGCCACCAGTAGGTTAGGCCACGAGCGGTACTTC. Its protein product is CATSRLGHERYF.

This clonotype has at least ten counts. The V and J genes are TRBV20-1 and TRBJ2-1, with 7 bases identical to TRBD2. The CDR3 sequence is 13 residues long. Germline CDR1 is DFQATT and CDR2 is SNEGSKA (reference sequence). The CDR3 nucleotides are TGCAGCGCGGGAGAAAGAGGTTACAATGAGCAGTTCTTC. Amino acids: CSAGERGYNEQFF.

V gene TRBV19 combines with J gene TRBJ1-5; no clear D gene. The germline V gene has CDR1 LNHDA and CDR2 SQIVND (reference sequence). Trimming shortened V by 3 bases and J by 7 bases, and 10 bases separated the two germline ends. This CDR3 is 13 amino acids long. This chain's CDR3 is CASSISLGQPQHF. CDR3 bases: TGTGCCAGTAGTATTTCTCTGGGCCAGCCCCAGCATTTT.

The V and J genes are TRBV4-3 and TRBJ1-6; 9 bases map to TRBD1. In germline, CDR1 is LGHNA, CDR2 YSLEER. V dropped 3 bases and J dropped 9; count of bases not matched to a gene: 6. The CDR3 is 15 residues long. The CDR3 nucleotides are TGCGCCAGCAGCCAGGACAGGGGTTACGGTTCACCCCTCCACTTT. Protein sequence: CASSQDRGYGSPLHF.

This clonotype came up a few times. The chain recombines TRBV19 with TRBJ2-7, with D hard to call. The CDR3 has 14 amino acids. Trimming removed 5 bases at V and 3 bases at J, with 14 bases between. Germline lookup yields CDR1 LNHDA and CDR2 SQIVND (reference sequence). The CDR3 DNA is TGTGCCAGTAGTTCCCGACACGTAGACTACGAGCAGTACTTC. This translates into CASSSRHVDYEQYF.

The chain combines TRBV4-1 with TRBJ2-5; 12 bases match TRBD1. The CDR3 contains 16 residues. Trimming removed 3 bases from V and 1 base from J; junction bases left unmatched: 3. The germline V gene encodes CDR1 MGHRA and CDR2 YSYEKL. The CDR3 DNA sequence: TGCGCCAGCAGCCACGGGGACAGGGGGCTCCAAGAGACCCAGTACTTC. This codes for CASSHGDRGLQETQYF.

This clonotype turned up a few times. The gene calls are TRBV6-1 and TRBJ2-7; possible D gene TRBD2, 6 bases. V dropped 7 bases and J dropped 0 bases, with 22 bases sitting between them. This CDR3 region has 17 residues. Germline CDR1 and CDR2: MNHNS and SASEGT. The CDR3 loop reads CASTPGGLFEHSYEQYF. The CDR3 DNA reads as TGTGCCAGCACCCCCGGGGGATTGTTTGAACACTCCTACGAGCAGTACTTC.

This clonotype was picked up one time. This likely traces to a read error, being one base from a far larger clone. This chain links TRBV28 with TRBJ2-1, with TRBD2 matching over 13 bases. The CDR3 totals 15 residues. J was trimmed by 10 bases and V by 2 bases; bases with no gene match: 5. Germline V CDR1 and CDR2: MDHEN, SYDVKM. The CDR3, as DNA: TGTGCCAGCAGTTTAGGGACTAGCGGGATTGGCGAGCAGTTCTTC. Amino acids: CASSLGTSGIGEQFF.

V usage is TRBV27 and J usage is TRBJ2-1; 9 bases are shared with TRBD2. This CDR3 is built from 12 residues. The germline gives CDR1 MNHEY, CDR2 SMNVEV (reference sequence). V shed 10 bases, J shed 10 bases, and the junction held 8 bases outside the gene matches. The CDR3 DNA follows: TGTGCCACCAGCGGGACTAGCAACGAGCAGTTCTTC. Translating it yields CATSGTSNEQFF.

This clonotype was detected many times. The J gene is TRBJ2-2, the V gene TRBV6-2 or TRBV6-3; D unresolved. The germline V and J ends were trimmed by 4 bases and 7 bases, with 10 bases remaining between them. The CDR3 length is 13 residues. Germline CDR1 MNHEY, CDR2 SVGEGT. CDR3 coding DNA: TGTGCCAGCAGTTCGGTTCGCGGCGGGGAGCTGTTTTTT. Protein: CASSSVRGGELFF.

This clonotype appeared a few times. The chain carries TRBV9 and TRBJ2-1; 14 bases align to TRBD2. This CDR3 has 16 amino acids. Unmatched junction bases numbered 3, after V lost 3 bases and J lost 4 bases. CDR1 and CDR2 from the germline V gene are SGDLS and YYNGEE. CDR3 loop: CASSEGLAGAYNEQFF. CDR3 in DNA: TGTGCCAGCAGCGAGGGACTAGCGGGAGCATACAATGAGCAGTTCTTC.

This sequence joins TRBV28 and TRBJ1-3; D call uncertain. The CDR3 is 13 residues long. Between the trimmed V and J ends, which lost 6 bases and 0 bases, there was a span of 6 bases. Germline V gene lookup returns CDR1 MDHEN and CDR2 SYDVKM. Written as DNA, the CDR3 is TGTGCCAGCAGCGAATTCTCTGGAAACACCATATATTTT. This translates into CASSEFSGNTIYF.

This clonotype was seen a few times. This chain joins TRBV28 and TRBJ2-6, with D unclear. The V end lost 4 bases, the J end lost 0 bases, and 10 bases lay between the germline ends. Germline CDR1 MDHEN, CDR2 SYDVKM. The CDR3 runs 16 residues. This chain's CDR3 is CASSSPWDSGANVLTF. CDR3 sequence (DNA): TGTGCCAGCAGTTCTCCATGGGACTCTGGGGCCAACGTCCTGACTTTC.

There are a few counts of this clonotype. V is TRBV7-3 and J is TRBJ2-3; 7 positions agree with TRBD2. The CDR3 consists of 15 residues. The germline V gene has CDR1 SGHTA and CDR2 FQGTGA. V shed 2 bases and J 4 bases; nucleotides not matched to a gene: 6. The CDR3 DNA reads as TGTGCCAGCAGCTTATCGGCGGGAGTGGCAGATACGCAGTATTTT. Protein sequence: CASSLSAGVADTQYF.

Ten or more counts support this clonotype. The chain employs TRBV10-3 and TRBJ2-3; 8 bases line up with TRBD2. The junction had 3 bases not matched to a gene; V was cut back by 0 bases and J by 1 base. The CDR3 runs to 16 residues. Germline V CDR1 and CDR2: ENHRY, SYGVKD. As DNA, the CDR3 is TGTGCCATCAGTGAGTCGGAGCGGGAGCGCACAGATACGCAGTATTTT. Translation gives CAISESERERTDTQYF.

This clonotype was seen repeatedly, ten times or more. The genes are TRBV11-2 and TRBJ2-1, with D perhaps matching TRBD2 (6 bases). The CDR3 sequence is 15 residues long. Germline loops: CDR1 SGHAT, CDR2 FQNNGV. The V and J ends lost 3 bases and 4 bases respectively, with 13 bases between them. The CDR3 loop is CASSFRAGKYNEQFF. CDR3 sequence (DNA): TGTGCCAGCAGCTTCCGGGCGGGGAAATACAATGAGCAGTTCTTC.

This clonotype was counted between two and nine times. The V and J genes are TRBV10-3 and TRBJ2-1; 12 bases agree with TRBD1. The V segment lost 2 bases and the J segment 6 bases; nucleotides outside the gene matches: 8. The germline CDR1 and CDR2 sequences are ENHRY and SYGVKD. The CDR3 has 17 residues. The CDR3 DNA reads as TGTGCCATCAGTGAGATTACCGGGACAGGGGGCTTCAATGAGCAGTTCTTC. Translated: CAISEITGTGGFNEQFF.

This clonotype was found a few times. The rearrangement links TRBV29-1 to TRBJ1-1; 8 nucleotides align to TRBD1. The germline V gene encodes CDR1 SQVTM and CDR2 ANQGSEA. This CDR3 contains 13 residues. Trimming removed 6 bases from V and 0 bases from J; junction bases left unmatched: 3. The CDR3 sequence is CSVWDRLNTEAFF. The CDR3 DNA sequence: TGCAGCGTGTGGGACAGGTTGAACACTGAAGCTTTCTTT. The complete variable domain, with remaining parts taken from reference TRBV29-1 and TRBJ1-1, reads SAVISQKPSRDICQRGTSLTIQCQVDSQVTMMFWYRQQPGQSLTLIATANQGSEATYESGFVIDKFPISRPNLTFSTLTVSNMSPEDSSIYLCSVWDRLNTEAFFGQGTRLTVV.